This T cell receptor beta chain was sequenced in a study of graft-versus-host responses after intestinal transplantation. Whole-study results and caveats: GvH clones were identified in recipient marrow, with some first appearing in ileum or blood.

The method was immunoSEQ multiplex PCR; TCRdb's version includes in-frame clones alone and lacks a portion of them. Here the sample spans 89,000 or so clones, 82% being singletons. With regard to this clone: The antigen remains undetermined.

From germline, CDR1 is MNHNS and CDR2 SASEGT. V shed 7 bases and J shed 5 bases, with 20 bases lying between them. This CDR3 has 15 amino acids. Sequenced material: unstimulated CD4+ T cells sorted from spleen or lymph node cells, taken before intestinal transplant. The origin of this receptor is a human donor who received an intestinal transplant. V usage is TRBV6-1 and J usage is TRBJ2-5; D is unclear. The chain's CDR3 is CASTPRLLKEETQYF. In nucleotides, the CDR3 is TGTGCCAGCACCCCGCGGCTCCTGAAGGAGGAGACCCAGTACTTC.